This T cell receptor beta chain appears in the sequencing data of a study of shared clonotypes between healthy human individuals. Sorted-subset replicate PCRs used about 190 ng of genomic DNA. This amount corresponded to some 30,000 T cell genomes. Assay: immunoSEQ multiplex PCR; the TCRdb copy retains only in-frame clones and omits some. The table records roughly 2.6 million clones, roughly nine tenths of them present only once. CDR1 is SQVTM and CDR2 is ANQGSEA in the germline V gene. This CDR3 comprises 13 residues. The TCR sequence derives from a young man in good health. Sequencing input: naive CD4+ T cells sorted from blood. Regarding subset: CD45RA+ positively selected. The chain combines TRBV29-1 with TRBJ2-5; TRBD2 matches 10 bases. The DNA end is more similar to TRBJ2-7, so the J call may be wrong. The CDR3 region is CSARAGGPVEQYF. For the CDR3, the DNA is TGCAGCGCGCGAGCGGGGGGGCCTGTCGAGCAGTACTTC.